This TCR beta chain was sequenced in a study of siplizumab effects on memory and regulatory T cells. Study-wide results and limits: Naive T cells looked more diverse than memory cells and looked like major alloresponse contributors.

For this clone: The antigen is unknown.

This CDR3 has 15 residues. Germline V gives CDR1 MNHEY, CDR2 SVGAGI. V was clipped by 5 bases and J by 9 bases; unmatched bases: 14. Using immunoSEQ multiplex PCR, the repertoire was profiled, and TCRdb retains in-frame clones only, with some absent. The sample yields 70,000 to 90,000 clones, about 87% seen once. The sequence was collected from a human donor in good health. The genes are TRBV6-5 and TRBJ2-5; TRBD1 matches at 8 bases. Sequences were obtained from CD4+ T cells sorted from blood. The chain's CDR3 is CASSTWDRPHGAQYF. For the CDR3, the DNA is TGTGCCAGCAGTACCTGGGACAGGCCCCATGGGGCCCAGTACTTC.